A single sample is the source of the 12 T cell receptor beta chains below, sequenced in a study of T cells in Graves' hyperthyroidism and ophthalmopathy. From RNA transcripts, TCR beta CDR3 regions were amplified. First-round RT-PCR targeting the TCR CDR3 was performed with the HTBI primer set. TCRdb re-analysed the multiplex PCR reads in MiXCR, keeping a single row per CDR3 protein. The sample includes about 200,000 distinct CDR3 sequences, around 17% seen only once; the top ten take around 48%. Material: blood. The source is a woman aged 45 to 65 with Graves' hyperthyroidism.

This clonotype was observed a handful of times. This rearrangement joins TRBV5-1 to TRBJ1-2; 7 bases line up with TRBD1. The CDR3 length is 12 residues. CDR1 and CDR2 from the germline V gene are SGHRS and YFSETQ. The junction had 4 bases not matched to a gene; V was cut back by 5 bases and J by 6 bases. The CDR3 DNA is TGCGCCAGCAGGCCAGGGGGGGATGGCTACACCTTC. It yields the protein CASRPGGDGYTF.

The V and J genes are TRBV7-9 and TRBJ2-7; the match to TRBD1 covers 10 bases. There are 14 residues in the CDR3. CDR1 is SEHNR and CDR2 is FQNEAQ in the germline V gene (reference sequence). The J segment lost 7 bases and the V segment lost 5 bases, leaving 8 bases of the junction unmatched. CDR3 region: CASSPRQGAGEQYF. The CDR3 DNA is TGTGCCAGCAGCCCCCGACAGGGGGCTGGAGAGCAGTACTTC.

Concerning this clonotype itself: This clone may be a read error of a much larger clone one base away. The chain employs TRBV28 and TRBJ2-1; 8 bases match TRBD1. The DNA end is more similar to TRBJ2-7, so the J call may be wrong. The CDR3 is 17 residues long. Germline assignment: CDR1 MDHEN and CDR2 SYDVKM. The CDR3 is CASTIPLRTGNPNEQYF. CDR3 coding DNA: TGTGCCAGCACTATCCCGCTCCGGACAGGGAATCCCAATGAGCAGTACTTC.

Turning to this clonotype: A much larger clonotype is one base distant, so this may be a read error. This rearrangement joins TRBV11-3 to TRBJ2-1; D might be TRBD2 (6 bases). The CDR3 has 15 amino acids. Germline assignment: CDR1 SGHNT and CDR2 YENEEA. CDR3 nucleotide sequence: TGTGCCAGCAGCGGGGGACTCGACTCCTTCAATGAGCAGTTCTTC. Translation: CASSGGLDSFNEQFF. The complete variable domain, with remaining parts taken from reference TRBV11-3 and TRBJ2-1, reads EAGVVQSPRYKIIEKKQPVAFWCNPISGHNTLYWYLQNLGQGPELLIRYENEEAVDDSQLPKDRFSAERLKGVDSTLKIQPAELGDSAVYLCASSGGLDSFNEQFFGPGTRLTVL.

This CDR3 reads CASSSLAGGPRADTQYF. In DNA form, the CDR3 reads TGTGCCAGCAGCTCGTTAGCGGGAGGGCCGAGGGCAGATACGCAGTATTTT. This chain joins TRBV7-9 and TRBJ2-3, with 11 nucleotides matching TRBD2. The germline CDR1 and CDR2 sequences are SEHNR and FQNEAQ (reference sequence). V trimming: 4 bases; J trimming: 4 bases; junction bases outside the gene matches: 10. The CDR3 has 17 residues. The complete variable domain, with remaining parts taken from reference TRBV7-9 and TRBJ2-3, reads DTGVSQNPRHKITKRGQNVTFRCDPISEHNRLYWYRQTLGQGPEFLTYFQNEAQLEKSRLLSDRFSAERPKGSFSTLEIQRTEQGDSAMYLCASSSLAGGPRADTQYFGPGTRLTVL.

This clonotype was observed at least ten times. The chain couples TRBV14 to TRBJ2-1, with D hard to call. Trimming removed 3 bases at V and 6 bases at J, with 6 bases between. Germline V lookup: CDR1 SGHDN, CDR2 FVKESK. There are 12 residues in the CDR3. CDR3 in DNA: TGTGCCAGCAGCCAGCGAACCAATGAGCAGTTCTTC. Translating gives CASSQRTNEQFF.

This clonotype was counted only a few times. The rearrangement joins TRBV30 to TRBJ1-2, with TRBD1 identical over 7 bases. The V gene end was trimmed by 3 bases and the J gene end by 8 bases; junction bases not matched to a gene: 12. The germline gives CDR1 GTSNPN, CDR2 SVGIG (reference sequence). The CDR3 covers 14 residues. CDR3 in amino acids: CAWSATGFWSGYTF. The DNA of the CDR3 is TGTGCCTGGAGCGCGACAGGGTTTTGGAGCGGCTACACCTTC. The entire variable domain, with the rest obtained from reference TRBV30 and TRBJ1-2, is as follows: SQTIHQWPATLVQPVGSPLSLECTVEGTSNPNLYWYRQAAGRGLQLLFYSVGIGQISSEVPQNLSASRPQDRQFILSSKKLLLSDSGFYLCAWSATGFWSGYTFGSGTRLTVV.

This clonotype was recorded at least ten times. The genes are TRBV7-3 and TRBJ2-1; D gene uncertain. CDR1 and CDR2 from the germline V gene are SGHTA and FQGTGA. The CDR3 extends over 13 amino acids. Trimming pared 5 bases from V and 3 bases from J, leaving 8 bases between. The CDR3 nucleotides read TGTGCCAGCAGCAAAGGCGGCTACAATGAGCAGTTCTTC. Translated: CASSKGGYNEQFF.

This clonotype has only a few counts. The chain has TRBV11-1 and TRBJ1-1; D might be TRBD1 (6 bases). This CDR3 is built from 17 residues. The V gene's germline CDR1 is SGHAT and CDR2 FQDESV (reference sequence). V shed 5 bases and J shed 6 bases, with 25 bases lying between them. The CDR3 region has the DNA TGTGCCAGCAGCACAGGGCTAAGTCTTCTGGGTGACTCTGAAGCTTTCTTT. Its protein product is CASSTGLSLLGDSEAFF.

This clonotype was seen repeatedly, ten times or more. The CDR3 spells CASSNRGRNTEAFF. The CDR3, as DNA: TGTGCCAGCAGTAACAGGGGGAGGAACACTGAAGCTTTCTTT. The chain couples TRBV2 to TRBJ1-1, with TRBD1 matching 8 bases. This CDR3 is built from 14 residues. Per germline, CDR1 SNHLY and CDR2 FYNNEI. V shed 5 bases and J 1 base; nucleotides not matched to a gene: 3.

This clonotype was detected many times. This chain connects TRBV18 to TRBJ2-5; 8 bases are shared with TRBD2. The CDR3 is 15 amino acids. Germline V gene lookup returns CDR1 KGHSH and CDR2 LQKENI. The J segment lost 3 bases and the V segment lost 3 bases, leaving 6 bases of the junction unmatched. CDR3 residues: CASSPGLGEKETQYF. The CDR3 nucleotides read TGTGCCAGCTCACCGGGACTAGGCGAAAAAGAGACCCAGTACTTC. The full variable domain, its missing parts supplied by reference TRBV18 and TRBJ2-5, is NAGVMQNPRHLVRRRGQEARLRCSPMKGHSHVYWYRQLPEEGLKFMVYLQKENIIDESGMPKERFSAEFPKEGPSILRIQQVVRGDSAAYFCASSPGLGEKETQYFGPGTRLLVL.

This clonotype was detected many times. J is TRBJ2-7 and V is TRBV13; D gene uncertain. Trimming removed 6 bases from V and 7 bases from J, with 13 bases in between. Germline V lookup: CDR1 PRHDT, CDR2 FYEKMQ (reference sequence). The CDR3 is 12 residues long. This CDR3 reads CASRGYEVEQYF. CDR3 bases: TGTGCCAGCAGGGGGTACGAGGTGGAGCAGTACTTC.